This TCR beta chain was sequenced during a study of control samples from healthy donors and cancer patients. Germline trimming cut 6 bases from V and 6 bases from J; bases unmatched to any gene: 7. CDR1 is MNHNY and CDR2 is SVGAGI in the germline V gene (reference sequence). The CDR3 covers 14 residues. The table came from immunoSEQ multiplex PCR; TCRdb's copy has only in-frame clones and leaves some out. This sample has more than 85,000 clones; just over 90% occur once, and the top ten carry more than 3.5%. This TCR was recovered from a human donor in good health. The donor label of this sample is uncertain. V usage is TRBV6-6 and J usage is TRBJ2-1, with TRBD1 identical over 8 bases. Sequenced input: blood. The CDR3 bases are TGTGCCAGCAGCGCCAGGACAGGGCTCAATGAGCAGTTCTTC. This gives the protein CASSARTGLNEQFF.